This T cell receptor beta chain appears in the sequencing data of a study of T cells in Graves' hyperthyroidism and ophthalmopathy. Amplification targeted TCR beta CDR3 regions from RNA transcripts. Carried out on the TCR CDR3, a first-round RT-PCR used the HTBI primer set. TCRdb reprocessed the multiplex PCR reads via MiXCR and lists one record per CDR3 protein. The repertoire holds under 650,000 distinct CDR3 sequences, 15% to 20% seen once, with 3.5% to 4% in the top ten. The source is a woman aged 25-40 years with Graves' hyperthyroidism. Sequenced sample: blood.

CDR3 in DNA: TGTGCCAGTAGTATATTGGGGTCAAACGAGCAGTACTTC. This gives the protein CASSILGSNEQYF. The rearrangement joins TRBV19 to TRBJ2-7; D ambiguous. The V and J ends lost 2 bases and 5 bases respectively, with 10 bases between them. This CDR3 is 13 amino acids long. Germline-derived CDR1 and CDR2 are LNHDA and SQIVND (reference sequence).